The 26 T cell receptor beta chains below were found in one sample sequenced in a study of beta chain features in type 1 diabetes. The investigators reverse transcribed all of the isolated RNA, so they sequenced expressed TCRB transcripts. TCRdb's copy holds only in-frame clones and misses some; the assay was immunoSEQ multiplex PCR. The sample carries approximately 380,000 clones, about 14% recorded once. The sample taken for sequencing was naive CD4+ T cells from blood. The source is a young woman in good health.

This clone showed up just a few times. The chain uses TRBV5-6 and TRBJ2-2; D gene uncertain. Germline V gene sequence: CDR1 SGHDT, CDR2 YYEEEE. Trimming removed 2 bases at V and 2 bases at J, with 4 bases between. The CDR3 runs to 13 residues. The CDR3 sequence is CASSFRNTGELFF. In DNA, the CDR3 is TGTGCCAGCAGCTTCAGAAACACCGGGGAGCTGTTTTTT.

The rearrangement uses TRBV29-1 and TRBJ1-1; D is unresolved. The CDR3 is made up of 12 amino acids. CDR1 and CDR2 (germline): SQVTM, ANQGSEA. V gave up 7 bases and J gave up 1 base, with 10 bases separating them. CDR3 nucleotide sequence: TGCAGCGCCACTAAGAAGAACACTGAAGCTTTCTTT. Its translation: CSATKKNTEAFF.

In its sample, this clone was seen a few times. The DNA for the CDR3 is TGCAGCGTTAGAAGGGACTTGGAGACCCAGTACTTC. Its translation is CSVRRDLETQYF. The V gene is TRBV29-1, the J gene TRBJ2-5, with TRBD2 as a possible D gene (6 bases). V lost 5 bases and J 5 bases, leaving 12 bases between the germline ends. Germline V lookup: CDR1 SQVTM, CDR2 ANQGSEA. The length of the CDR3 is 12 residues.

CDR3 residues: CASSPNGQGNYGYTF. The CDR3 coding sequence is TGTGCCAGCTCACCGAATGGACAGGGGAACTATGGCTACACCTTC. V and J are TRBV18 and TRBJ1-2, with TRBD1 matching 9 bases. The CDR3 is 15 residues long. Germline values: CDR1 KGHSH, CDR2 LQKENI. Unmatched junction bases numbered 4, after V lost 3 bases and J lost 2 bases. The full variable domain, with the rest looked up from reference TRBV18 and TRBJ1-2, is NAGVMQNPRHLVRRRGQEARLRCSPMKGHSHVYWYRQLPEEGLKFMVYLQKENIIDESGMPKERFSAEFPKEGPSILRIQQVVRGDSAAYFCASSPNGQGNYGYTFGSGTRLTVV.

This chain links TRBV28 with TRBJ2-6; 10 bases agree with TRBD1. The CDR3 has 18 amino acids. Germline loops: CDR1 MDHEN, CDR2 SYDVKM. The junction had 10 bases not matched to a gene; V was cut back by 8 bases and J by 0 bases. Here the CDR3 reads CASGRDRGRSSGANVLTF. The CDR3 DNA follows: TGTGCCAGCGGGCGAGACAGGGGGCGGAGCTCTGGGGCCAACGTCCTGACTTTC.

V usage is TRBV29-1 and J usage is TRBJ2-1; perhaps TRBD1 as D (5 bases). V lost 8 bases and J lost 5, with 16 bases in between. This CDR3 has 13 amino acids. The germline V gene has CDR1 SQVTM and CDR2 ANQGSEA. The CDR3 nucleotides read TGCAGCCCAGTCAGGGTGTGGGACAATGAGCAGTTCTTC. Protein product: CSPVRVWDNEQFF.

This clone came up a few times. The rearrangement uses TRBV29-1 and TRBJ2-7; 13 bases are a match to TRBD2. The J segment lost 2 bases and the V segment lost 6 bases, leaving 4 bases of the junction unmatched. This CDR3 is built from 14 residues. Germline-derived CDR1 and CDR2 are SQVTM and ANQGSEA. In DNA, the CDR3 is TGCAGCGTCGGACTAGCGGGAGAAACCTACGAGCAGTACTTC. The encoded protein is CSVGLAGETYEQYF.

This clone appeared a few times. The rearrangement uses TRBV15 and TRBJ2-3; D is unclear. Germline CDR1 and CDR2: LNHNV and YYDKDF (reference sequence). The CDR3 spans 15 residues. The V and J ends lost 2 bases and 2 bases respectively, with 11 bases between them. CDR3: CATSRPQIVTDTQYF. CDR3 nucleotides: TGTGCCACCAGCAGACCACAGATAGTCACAGATACGCAGTATTTT.

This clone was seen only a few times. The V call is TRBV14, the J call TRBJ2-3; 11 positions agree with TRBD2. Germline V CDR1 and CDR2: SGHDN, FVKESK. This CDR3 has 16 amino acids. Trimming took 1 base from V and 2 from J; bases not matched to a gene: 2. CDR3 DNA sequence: TGTGCCAGCAGCCAAGGGACTAGCGGGTACACAGATACGCAGTATTTT. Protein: CASSQGTSGYTDTQYF. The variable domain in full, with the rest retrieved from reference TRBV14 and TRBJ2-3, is EAGVTQFPSHSVIEKGQTVTLRCDPISGHDNLYWYRRVMGKEIKFLLHFVKESKQDESGMPNNRFLAERTGGTYSTLKVQPAELEDSGVYFCASSQGTSGYTDTQYFGPGTRLTVL.

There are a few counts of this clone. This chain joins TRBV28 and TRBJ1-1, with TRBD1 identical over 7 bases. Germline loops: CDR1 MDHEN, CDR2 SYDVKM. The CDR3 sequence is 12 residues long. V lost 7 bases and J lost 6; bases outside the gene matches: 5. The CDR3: CASMGQLPEAFF. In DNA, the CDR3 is TGTGCCAGCATGGGACAGCTCCCTGAAGCTTTCTTT.

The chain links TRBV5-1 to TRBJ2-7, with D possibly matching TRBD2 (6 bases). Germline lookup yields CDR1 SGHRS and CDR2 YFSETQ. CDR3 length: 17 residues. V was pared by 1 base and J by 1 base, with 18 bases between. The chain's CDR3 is CASSLYYRASESYEQYF. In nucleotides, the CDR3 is TGCGCCAGCAGCTTGTACTACCGGGCTAGCGAGTCCTACGAGCAGTACTTC.

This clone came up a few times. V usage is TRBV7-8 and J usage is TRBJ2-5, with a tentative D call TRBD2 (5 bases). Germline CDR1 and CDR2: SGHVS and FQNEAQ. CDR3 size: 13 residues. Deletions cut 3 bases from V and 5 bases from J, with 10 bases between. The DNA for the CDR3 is TGTGCCAGCAGCTTCGGGGAGTTGGAGACCCAGTACTTC. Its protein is CASSFGELETQYF.

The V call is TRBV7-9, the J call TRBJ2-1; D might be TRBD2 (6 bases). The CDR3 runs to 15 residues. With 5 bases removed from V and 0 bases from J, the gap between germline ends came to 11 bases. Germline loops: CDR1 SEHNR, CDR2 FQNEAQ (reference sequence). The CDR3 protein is CASSQREISYNEQFF. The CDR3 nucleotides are TGTGCCAGCAGCCAACGGGAGATCTCCTACAATGAGCAGTTCTTC.

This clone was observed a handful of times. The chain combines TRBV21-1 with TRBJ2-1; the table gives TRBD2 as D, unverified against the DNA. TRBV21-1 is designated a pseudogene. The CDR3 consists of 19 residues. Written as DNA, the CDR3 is TGTGCCAGCAGCCCGATCTGGAGATGTTCCTCCAGTCTTTACAATGAGCAGTTCTTC. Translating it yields CASSPIWRCSSSLYNEQFF.

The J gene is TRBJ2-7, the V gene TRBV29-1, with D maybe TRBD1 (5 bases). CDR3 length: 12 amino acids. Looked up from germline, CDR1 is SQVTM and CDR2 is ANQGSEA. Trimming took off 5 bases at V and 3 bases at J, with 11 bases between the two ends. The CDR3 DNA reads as TGCAGCGTTCACGACAGCAACTACGAGCAGTACTTC. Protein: CSVHDSNYEQYF.

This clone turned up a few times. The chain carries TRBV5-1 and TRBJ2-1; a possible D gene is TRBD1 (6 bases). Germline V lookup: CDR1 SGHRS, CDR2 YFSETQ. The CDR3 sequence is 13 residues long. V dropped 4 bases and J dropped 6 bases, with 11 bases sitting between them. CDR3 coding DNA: TGCGCCAGCAGCACACAGGGTTTCAATGAGCAGTTCTTC. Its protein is CASSTQGFNEQFF.

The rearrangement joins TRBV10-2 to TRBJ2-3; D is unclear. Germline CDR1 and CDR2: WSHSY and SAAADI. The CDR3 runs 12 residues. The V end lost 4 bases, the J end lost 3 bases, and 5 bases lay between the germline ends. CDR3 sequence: CASSGETDTQYF. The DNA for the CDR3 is TGCGCCAGCAGTGGAGAGACAGATACGCAGTATTTT.

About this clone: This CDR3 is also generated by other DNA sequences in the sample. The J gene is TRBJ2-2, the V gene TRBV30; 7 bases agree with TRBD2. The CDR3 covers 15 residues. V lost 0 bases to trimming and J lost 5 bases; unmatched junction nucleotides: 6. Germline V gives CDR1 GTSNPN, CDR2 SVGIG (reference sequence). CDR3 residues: CAWSVGLAGTGELFF. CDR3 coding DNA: TGTGCCTGGAGTGTGGGGTTAGCGGGTACCGGGGAGCTGTTTTTT.

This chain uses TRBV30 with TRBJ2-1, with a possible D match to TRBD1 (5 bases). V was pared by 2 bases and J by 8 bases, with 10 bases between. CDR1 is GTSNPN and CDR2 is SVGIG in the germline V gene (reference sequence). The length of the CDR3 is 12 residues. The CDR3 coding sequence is TGTGCCTGGAGTAACCGCAGGGATGAGCAGTTCTTC. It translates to CAWSNRRDEQFF.

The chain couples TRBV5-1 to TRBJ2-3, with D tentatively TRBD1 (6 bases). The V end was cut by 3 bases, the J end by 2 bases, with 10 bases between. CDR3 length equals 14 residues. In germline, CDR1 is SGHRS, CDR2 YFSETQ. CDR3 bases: TGCGCCAGCAGCTCCAGGGGTACCACAGATACGCAGTATTTT. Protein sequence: CASSSRGTTDTQYF.

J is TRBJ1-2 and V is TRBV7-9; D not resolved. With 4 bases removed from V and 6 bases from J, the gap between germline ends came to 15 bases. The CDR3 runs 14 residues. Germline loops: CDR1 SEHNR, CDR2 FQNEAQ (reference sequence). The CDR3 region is CASSYIGSENGYTF. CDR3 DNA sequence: TGTGCCAGCAGCTATATCGGGAGTGAGAATGGCTACACCTTC.

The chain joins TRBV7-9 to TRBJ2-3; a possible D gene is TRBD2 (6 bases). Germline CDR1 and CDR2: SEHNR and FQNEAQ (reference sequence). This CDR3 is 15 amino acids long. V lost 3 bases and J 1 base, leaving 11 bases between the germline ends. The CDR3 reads CASSFGGAGTDTQYF. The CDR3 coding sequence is TGTGCCAGCAGCTTTGGAGGGGCTGGCACAGATACGCAGTATTTT.

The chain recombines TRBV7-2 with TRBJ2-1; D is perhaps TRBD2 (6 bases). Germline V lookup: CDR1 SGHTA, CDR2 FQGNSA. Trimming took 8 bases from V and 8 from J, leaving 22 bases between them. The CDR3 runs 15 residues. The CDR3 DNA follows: TGTGCCAGCTTTAAGGTGGGGACTCCCCCCTATGAGCAGTTCTTC. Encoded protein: CASFKVGTPPYEQFF. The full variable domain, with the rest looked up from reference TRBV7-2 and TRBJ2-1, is GAGVSQSPSNKVTEKGKDVELRCDPISGHTALYWYRQSLGQGLEFLIYFQGNSAPDKSGLPSDRFSAERTGGSVSTLTIQRTQQEDSAVYLCASFKVGTPPYEQFFGPGTRLTVL.

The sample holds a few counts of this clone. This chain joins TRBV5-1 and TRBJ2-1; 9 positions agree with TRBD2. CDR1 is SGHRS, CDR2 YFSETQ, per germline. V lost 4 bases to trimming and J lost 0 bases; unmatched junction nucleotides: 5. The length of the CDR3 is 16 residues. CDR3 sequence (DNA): TGCGCCAGCAGCGTGACTAGCGGTAGCTCCTACAATGAGCAGTTCTTC. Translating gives CASSVTSGSSYNEQFF. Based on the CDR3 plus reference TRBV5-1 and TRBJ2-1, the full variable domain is KAGVTQTPRYLIKTRGQQVTLSCSPISGHRSVSWYQQTPGQGLQFLFEYFSETQRNKGNFPGRFSGRQFSNSRSEMNVSTLELGDSALYLCASSVTSGSSYNEQFFGPGTRLTVL.

CDR3 bases: TGCAGCGTTGAACGGGGGGGAGAGACCCAGTACTTC. It codes for CSVERGGETQYF. The gene calls are TRBV29-1 and TRBJ2-5; TRBD2 matches 8 bases. The V gene's germline CDR1 is SQVTM and CDR2 ANQGSEA. V shed 2 bases, J shed 4 bases, and the junction held 0 bases outside the gene matches. The CDR3 runs to 12 residues.

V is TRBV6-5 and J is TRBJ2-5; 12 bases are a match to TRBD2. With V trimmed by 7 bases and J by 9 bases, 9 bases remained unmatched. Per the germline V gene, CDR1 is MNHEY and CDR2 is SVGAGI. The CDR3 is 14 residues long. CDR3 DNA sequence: TGTGCCAGCAAAGGGACTAGCGGGTTCGGGGCCCAGTACTTC. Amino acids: CASKGTSGFGAQYF.